The 7 T cell receptor beta chains reported below all come from one sample, sequenced in a study of T cells in Graves' hyperthyroidism and ophthalmopathy (dated by TCRdb to 2018 to 2020). Libraries were built with multiplex PCR. Sequencing took place on an Illumina HiSeq 2000. The TCR beta CDR3 regions were amplified from the RNA transcripts. The TCR CDR3 was subjected to a first round of RT-PCR using the HTBI primer set and the Qiagen OneStep RT-PCR kit. TCRdb reprocessing: public reads trimmed at Q25 with fastp, clones called with MiXCR, in-frame beta chains kept. Records with the same CDR3 protein are collapsed into one entry carrying the most frequent genes and DNA. The sample records fewer than 450,000 distinct CDR3 sequences, about 15% of which are singletons. The ten largest clones take up 30% to 40% of the sample. Sample: blood. All receptors derive from a woman aged 25-40 years with Graves' hyperthyroidism that later progressed to Graves' ophthalmopathy.

The table lists this clonotype with many counts. The chain links TRBV2 to TRBJ2-3, with unresolved D. CDR1 and CDR2 from the germline V gene are SNHLY and FYNNEI. The CDR3 runs to 12 residues. V lost 6 bases and J 12 bases, leaving 16 bases between the germline ends. The CDR3 bases are TGTGCCAGCAGCCCAGTGGTACATTTCCAGTATTTT. The encoded protein is CASSPVVHFQYF.

The gene calls are TRBV28 and TRBJ1-3, with 7 bases lining up with TRBD1. The ends lost 3 bases at V and 3 bases at J; junction bases unmatched: 8. Germline-derived CDR1 and CDR2 are MDHEN and SYDVKM. The CDR3 extends over 16 amino acids. The CDR3 DNA sequence: TGTGCCAGCAGTTTTGACAGGGAACAATTTGGAAACACCATATATTTT. Amino acid sequence: CASSFDREQFGNTIYF.

This clonotype was counted ten times or more. The chain combines TRBV7-9 with TRBJ1-2; 7 positions agree with TRBD1. Germline values: CDR1 SEHNR, CDR2 FQNEAQ (reference sequence). This CDR3 comprises 14 residues. The V gene end was trimmed by 3 bases and the J gene end by 2 bases; junction bases not matched to a gene: 3. The CDR3 loop is CASSLGQINYGYTF. In nucleotides, the CDR3 is TGTGCCAGCAGCTTGGGACAGATCAACTATGGCTACACCTTC.

This clonotype was found many times. The gene calls are TRBV28 and TRBJ2-7, with D hard to call. The length of the CDR3 is 15 residues. V was shortened by 5 bases and J by 2 bases, with 16 bases between the two germline ends. In germline, CDR1 is MDHEN, CDR2 SYDVKM. The CDR3 region has the DNA TGTGCCAGCAGTCTGTATCATGGACGGACCTACGAGCAGTACTTC. Its protein is CASSLYHGRTYEQYF. Together with reference TRBV28 and TRBJ2-7, the CDR3 gives the full variable domain: DVKVTQSSRYLVKRTGEKVFLECVQDMDHENMFWYRQDPGLGLRLIYFSYDVKMKEKGDIPEGYSVSREKKERFSLILESASTNQTSMYLCASSLYHGRTYEQYFGPGTRLTVT.

This clonotype was seen many times. The chain's CDR3 is CASSPTGPGTGELFF. DNA of the CDR3: TGCGCCAGCAGTCCTACAGGGCCGGGCACCGGGGAGCTGTTTTTT. The chain employs TRBV5-1 and TRBJ2-2, with D maybe TRBD1 (6 bases). This CDR3 is 15 amino acids long. Germline loops: CDR1 SGHRS, CDR2 YFSETQ. With 5 bases removed from V and 4 bases from J, the gap between germline ends came to 15 bases.

This clonotype has a count of ten or more. The CDR3: CASSFGQGIYTF. CDR3 nucleotide sequence: TGTGCCAGCAGCTTTGGACAGGGGATCTACACCTTC. The chain joins TRBV11-2 to TRBJ1-2; 9 nucleotides line up with TRBD1. J gave up 10 bases and V 3 bases, and 3 bases lay outside the gene matches. This CDR3 has 12 residues. Germline V gene sequence: CDR1 SGHAT, CDR2 FQNNGV.

The chain links TRBV20-1 to TRBJ2-7; the match to TRBD2 covers 8 bases. Trimming at V came to 0 bases and at J to 3 bases, leaving 10 bases not matched to a gene. CDR1 and CDR2 (germline): DFQATT, SNEGSKA (reference sequence). This CDR3 spans 16 amino acids. CDR3 sequence (DNA): TGCAGTGCTAGAGAAGAGACTAGCGCGTTTTACTACGAGCAGTACTTC. This sequence encodes CSAREETSAFYYEQYF.